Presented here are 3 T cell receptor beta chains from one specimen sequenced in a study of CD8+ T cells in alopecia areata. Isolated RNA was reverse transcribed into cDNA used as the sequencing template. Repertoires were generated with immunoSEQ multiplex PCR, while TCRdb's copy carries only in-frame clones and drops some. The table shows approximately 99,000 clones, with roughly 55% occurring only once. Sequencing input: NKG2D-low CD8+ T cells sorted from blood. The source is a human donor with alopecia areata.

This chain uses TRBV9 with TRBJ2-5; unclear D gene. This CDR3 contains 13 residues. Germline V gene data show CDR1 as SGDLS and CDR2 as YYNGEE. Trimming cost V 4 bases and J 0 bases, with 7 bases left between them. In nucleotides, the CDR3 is TGTGCCAGCAGCCCTCAGTACCAAGAGACCCAGTACTTC. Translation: CASSPQYQETQYF.

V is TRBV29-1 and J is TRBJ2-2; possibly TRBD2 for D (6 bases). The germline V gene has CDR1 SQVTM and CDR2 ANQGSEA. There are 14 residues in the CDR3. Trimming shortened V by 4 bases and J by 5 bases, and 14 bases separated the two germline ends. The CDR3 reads CSVVVGGPTGELFF. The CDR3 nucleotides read TGCAGCGTTGTAGTTGGAGGGCCTACCGGGGAGCTGTTTTTT.

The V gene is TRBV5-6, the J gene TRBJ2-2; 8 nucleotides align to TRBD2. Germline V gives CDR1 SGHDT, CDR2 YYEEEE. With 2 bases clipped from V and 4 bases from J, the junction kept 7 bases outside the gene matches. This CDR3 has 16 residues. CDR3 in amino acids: CASSLAGVRSTGELFF. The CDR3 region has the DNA TGTGCCAGCAGCTTAGCGGGAGTGCGTTCCACCGGGGAGCTGTTTTTT. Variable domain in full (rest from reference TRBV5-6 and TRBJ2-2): DAGVTQSPTHLIKTRGQQVTLRCSPKSGHDTVSWYQQALGQGPQFIFQYYEEEERQRGNFPDRFSGHQFPNYSSELNVNALLLGDSALYLCASSLAGVRSTGELFFGEGSRLTVL.